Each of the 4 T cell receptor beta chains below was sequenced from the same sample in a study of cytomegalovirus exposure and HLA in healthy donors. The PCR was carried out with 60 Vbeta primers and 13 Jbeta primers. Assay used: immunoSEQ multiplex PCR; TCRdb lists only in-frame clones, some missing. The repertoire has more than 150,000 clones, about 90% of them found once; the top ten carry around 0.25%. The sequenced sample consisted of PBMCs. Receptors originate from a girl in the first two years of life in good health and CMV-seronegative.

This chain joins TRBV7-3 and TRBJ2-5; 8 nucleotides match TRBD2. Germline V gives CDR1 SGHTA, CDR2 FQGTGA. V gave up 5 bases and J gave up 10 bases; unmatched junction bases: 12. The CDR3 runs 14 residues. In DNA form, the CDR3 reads TGTGCCAGCAGCCAAACTAGCGGCGGCGGCCTCCAGTACTTC. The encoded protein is CASSQTSGGGLQYF.

The CDR3: CASSSGTGGNNQPQHF. CDR3 DNA: TGCGCCAGCAGTTCCGGGACAGGGGGCAACAATCAGCCCCAGCATTTT. The chain carries TRBV5-1 and TRBJ1-5; TRBD1 aligns across 12 bases. This CDR3 has 16 amino acids. Germline-derived CDR1 and CDR2 are SGHRS and YFSETQ. The V segment lost 5 bases and the J segment 3 bases; nucleotides outside the gene matches: 6.

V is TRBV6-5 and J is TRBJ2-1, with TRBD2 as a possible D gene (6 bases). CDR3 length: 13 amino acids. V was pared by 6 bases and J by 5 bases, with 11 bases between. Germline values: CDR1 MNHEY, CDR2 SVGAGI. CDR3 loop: CASSPGLNNEQFF. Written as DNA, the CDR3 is TGTGCCAGCAGCCCGGGACTCAACAATGAGCAGTTCTTC.

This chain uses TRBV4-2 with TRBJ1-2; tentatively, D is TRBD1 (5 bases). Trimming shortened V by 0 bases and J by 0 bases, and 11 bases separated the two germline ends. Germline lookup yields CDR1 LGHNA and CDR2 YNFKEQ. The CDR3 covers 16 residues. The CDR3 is CASSQDTGGPNYGYTF. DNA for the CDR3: TGTGCCAGCAGCCAAGATACGGGGGGACCTAACTATGGCTACACCTTC.